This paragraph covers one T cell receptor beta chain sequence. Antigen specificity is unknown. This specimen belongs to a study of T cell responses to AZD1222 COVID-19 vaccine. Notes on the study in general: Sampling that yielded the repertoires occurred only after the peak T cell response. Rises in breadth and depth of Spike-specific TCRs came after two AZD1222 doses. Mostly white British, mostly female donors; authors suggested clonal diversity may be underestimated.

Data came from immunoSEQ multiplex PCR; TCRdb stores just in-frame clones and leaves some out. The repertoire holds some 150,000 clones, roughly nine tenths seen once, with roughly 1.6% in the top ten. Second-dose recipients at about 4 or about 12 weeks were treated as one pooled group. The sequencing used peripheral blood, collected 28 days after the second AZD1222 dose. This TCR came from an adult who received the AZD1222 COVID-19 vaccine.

The CDR3 sequence is CASSTGEDRVRFNEQFF. CDR3 coding DNA: TGTGCCAGCAGCACCGGAGAGGACAGGGTGCGGTTCAATGAGCAGTTCTTC. The chain couples TRBV7-3 to TRBJ2-1; 8 nucleotides match TRBD1. The CDR3 runs 17 residues. Germline trimming cut 5 bases from V and 6 bases from J; bases unmatched to any gene: 15. From germline, CDR1 is SGHTA and CDR2 FQGTGA.